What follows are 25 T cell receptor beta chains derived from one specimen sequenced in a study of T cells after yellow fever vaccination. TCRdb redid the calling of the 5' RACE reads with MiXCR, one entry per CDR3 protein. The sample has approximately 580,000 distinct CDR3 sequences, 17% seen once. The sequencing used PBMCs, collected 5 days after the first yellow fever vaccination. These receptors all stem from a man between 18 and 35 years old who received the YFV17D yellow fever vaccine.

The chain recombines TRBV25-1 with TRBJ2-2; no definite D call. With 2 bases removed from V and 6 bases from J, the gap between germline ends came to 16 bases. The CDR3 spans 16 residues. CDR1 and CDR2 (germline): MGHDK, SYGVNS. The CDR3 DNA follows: TGTGCCAGCAGTGAAGAGGTTGGGTTAAGGGCCGGGGAGCTGTTTTTT. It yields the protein CASSEEVGLRAGELFF.

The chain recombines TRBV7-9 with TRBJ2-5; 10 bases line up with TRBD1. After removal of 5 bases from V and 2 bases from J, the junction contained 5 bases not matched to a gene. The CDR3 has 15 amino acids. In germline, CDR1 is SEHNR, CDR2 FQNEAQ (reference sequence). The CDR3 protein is CASSEGQGLQETQYF. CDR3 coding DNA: TGTGCCAGCAGCGAGGGACAGGGGTTGCAAGAGACCCAGTACTTC. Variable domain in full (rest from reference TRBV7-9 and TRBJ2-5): DTGVSQNPRHKITKRGQNVTFRCDPISEHNRLYWYRQTLGQGPEFLTYFQNEAQLEKSRLLSDRFSAERPKGSFSTLEIQRTEQGDSAMYLCASSEGQGLQETQYFGPGTRLLVL.

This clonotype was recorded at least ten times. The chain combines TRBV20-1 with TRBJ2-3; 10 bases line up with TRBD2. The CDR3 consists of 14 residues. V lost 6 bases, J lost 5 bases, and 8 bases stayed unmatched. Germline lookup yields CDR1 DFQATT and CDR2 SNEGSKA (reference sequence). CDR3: CSAPRASGGDTQYF. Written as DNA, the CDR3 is TGCAGTGCCCCCCGGGCTAGCGGGGGAGATACGCAGTATTTT.

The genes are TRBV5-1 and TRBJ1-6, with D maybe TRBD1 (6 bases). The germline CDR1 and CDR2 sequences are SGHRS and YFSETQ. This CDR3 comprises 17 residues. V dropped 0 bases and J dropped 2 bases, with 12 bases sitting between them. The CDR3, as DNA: TGCGCCAGCAGCTTGGCCGGACAGTCGACCTATAATTCACCCCTCCACTTT. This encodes CASSLAGQSTYNSPLHF.

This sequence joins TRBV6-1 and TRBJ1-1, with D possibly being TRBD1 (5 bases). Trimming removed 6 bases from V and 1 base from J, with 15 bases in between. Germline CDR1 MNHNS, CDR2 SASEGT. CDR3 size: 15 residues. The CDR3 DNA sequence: TGTGCCAGCAGCCCCGGGGCAGTCAAGAACACTGAAGCTTTCTTT. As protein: CASSPGAVKNTEAFF.

In nucleotides, the CDR3 is TGCGCCAGCAGCACGGGACAGTCTAGCACAGATACGCAGTATTTT. Its translation: CASSTGQSSTDTQYF. The chain joins TRBV5-1 to TRBJ2-3, with 7 bases lining up with TRBD1. Germline lookup yields CDR1 SGHRS and CDR2 YFSETQ. This CDR3 has 15 residues. Trimming removed 4 bases from V and 0 bases from J; junction bases left unmatched: 5.

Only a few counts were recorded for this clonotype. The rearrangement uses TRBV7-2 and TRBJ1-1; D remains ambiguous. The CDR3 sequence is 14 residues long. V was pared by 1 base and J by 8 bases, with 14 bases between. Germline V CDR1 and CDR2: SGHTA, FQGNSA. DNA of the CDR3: TGTGCCAGCAGCTTAGGAGCCCACTATTGGGAAGCTTTCTTT. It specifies CASSLGAHYWEAFF.

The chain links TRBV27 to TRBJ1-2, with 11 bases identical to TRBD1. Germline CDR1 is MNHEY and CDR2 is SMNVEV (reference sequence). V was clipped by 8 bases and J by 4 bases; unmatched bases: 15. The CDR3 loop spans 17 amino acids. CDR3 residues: CASRYGQGAGWGYGYTF. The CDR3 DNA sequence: TGTGCCAGCCGCTATGGACAGGGGGCGGGGTGGGGCTATGGCTACACCTTC.

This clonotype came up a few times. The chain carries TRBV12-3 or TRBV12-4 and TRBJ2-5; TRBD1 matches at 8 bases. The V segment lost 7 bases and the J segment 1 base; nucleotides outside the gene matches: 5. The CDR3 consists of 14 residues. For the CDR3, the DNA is TGTGCCAGCACTCAGGGGGCTTTCCAAGAGACCCAGTACTTC. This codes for CASTQGAFQETQYF.

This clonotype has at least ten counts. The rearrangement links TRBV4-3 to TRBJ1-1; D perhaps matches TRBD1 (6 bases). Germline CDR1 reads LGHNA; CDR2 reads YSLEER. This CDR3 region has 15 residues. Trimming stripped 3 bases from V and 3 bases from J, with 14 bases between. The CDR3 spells CASSHPDRRDTEAFF. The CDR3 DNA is TGCGCCAGCAGCCACCCCGACAGGCGAGACACTGAAGCTTTCTTT.

The CDR3 nucleotides are TGTGCCACCAGTGATACCCGGACAGGGTCCCCAGATACGCAGCATTTT. Residues: CATSDTRTGSPDTQHF. The chain uses TRBV24-1 and TRBJ2-3; 8 bases match TRBD1. TRBJ1-5 matches the DNA end more closely, so the J call is doubtful. Looked up from germline, CDR1 is KGHDR and CDR2 is SFDVKD. The CDR3 sequence is 16 residues long.

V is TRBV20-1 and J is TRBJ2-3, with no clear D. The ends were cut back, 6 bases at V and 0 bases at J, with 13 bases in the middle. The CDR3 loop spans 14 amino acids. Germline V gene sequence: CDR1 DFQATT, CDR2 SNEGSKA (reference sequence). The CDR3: CSARTLGSTDTQYF. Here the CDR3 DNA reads TGCAGTGCCCGGACCCTAGGTAGCACAGATACGCAGTATTTT.

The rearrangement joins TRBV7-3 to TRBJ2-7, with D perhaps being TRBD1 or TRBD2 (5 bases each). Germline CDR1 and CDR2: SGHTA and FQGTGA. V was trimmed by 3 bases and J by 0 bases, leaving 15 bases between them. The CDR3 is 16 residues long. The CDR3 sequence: CASSFHGMGVSYEQYV. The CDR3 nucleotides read TGTGCCAGCAGCTTTCACGGGATGGGGGTCTCCTACGAGCAGTACGTC.

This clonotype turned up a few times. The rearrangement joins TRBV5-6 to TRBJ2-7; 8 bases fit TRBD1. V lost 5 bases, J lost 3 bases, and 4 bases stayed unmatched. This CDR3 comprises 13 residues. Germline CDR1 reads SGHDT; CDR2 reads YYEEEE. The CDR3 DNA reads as TGTGCCAGCAGGCTACAGGGGGGCTACGAGCAGTACGTC. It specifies CASRLQGGYEQYV.

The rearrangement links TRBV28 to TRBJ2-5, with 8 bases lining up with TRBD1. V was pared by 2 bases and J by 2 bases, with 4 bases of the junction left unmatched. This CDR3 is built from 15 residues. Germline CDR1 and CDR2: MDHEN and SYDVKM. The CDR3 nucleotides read TGTGCCAGCAGTTTACAGGGGACAGGTCAAGAGACCCAGTACTTC. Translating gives CASSLQGTGQETQYF. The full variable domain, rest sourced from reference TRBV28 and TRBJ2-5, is DVKVTQSSRYLVKRTGEKVFLECVQDMDHENMFWYRQDPGLGLRLIYFSYDVKMKEKGDIPEGYSVSREKKERFSLILESASTNQTSMYLCASSLQGTGQETQYFGPGTRLLVL.

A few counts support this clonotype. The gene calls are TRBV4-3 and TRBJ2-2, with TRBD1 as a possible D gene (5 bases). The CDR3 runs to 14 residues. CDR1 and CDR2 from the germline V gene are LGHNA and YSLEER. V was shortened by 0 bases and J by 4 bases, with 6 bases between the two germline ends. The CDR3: CASSQETGTGELFF. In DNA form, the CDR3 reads TGCGCCAGCAGCCAAGAAACAGGCACCGGGGAGCTGTTTTTT.

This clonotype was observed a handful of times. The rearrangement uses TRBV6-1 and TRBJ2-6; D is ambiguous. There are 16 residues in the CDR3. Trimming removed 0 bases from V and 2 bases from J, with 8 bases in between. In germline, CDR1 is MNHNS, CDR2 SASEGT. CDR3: CASSEAHGTGANVLTF. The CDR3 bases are TGTGCCAGCAGTGAAGCGCACGGTACTGGGGCCAACGTCCTGACTTTC.

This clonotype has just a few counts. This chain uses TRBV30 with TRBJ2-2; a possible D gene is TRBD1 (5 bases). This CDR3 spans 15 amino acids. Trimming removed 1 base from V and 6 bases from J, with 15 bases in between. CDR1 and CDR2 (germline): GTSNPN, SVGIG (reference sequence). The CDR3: CAWSGTLLGPGELFF. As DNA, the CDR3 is TGTGCCTGGAGTGGAACGTTGTTGGGGCCCGGGGAGCTGTTTTTT.

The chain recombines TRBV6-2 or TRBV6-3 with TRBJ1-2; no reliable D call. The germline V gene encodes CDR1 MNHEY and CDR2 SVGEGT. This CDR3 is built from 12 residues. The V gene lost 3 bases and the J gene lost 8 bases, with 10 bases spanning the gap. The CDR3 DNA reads TGTGCCAGCAGTTATGGACTTGGGGGCTACACCTTC. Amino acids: CASSYGLGGYTF.

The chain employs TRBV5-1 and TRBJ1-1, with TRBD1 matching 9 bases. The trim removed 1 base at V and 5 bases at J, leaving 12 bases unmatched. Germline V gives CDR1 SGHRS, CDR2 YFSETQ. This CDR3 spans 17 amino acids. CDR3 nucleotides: TGCGCCAGCAGCTTGCGTCGGGACAGGGATGGACGAACTGAAGCTTTCTTT. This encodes CASSLRRDRDGRTEAFF.

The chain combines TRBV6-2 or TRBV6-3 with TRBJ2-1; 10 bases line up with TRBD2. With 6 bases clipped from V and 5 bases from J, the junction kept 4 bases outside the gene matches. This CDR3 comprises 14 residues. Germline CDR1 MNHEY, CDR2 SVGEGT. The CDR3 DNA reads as TGTGCCAGCAGGAGCGGGGGGGTCCACAATGAGCAGTTCTTC. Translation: CASRSGGVHNEQFF.

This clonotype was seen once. CDR3 region: CASSYDPAVSYNEQFF. The CDR3 nucleotides are TGTGCCAGCAGTTACGATCCGGCGGTCTCCTACAATGAGCAGTTCTTC. This chain links TRBV6-5 with TRBJ2-1; D not certain. Per the germline V gene, CDR1 is MNHEY and CDR2 is SVGAGI. The V and J ends lost 2 bases and 0 bases respectively, with 11 bases between them. The CDR3 has 16 amino acids.

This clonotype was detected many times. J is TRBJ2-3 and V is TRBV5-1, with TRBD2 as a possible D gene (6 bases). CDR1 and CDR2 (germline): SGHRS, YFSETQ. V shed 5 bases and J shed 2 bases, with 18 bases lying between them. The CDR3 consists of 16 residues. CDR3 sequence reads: CASRRVGGLNTDTQYF. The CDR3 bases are TGCGCCAGCAGGAGGGTCGGGGGATTGAACACAGATACGCAGTATTTT.

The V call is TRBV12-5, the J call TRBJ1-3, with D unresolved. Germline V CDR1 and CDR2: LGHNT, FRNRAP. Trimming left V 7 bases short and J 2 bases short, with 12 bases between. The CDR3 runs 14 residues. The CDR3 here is CASAEAGAGNTIYF. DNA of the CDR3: TGTGCTAGTGCCGAAGCAGGAGCTGGAAACACCATATATTTT.

CDR3 coding DNA: TGCAGCGTTGAACGGCGGGGGGGTTACAATGAGCAGTTCTTC. Residues: CSVERRGGYNEQFF. The chain uses TRBV29-1 and TRBJ2-1, with 9 bases lining up with TRBD2. This CDR3 has 14 residues. The germline CDR1 and CDR2 sequences are SQVTM and ANQGSEA. The V and J ends lost 2 bases and 4 bases, in that order; junction bases with no gene match: 3.